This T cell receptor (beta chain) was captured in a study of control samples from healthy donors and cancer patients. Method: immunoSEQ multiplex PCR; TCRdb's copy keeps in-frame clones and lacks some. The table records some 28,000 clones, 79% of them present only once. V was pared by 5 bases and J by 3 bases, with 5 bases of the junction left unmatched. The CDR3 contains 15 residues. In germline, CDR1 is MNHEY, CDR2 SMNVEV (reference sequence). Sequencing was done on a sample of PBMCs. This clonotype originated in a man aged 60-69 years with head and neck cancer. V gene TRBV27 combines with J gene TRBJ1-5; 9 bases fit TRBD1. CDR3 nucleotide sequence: TGTGCCAGCAGTCTGGGACAGGGCGCCAATCAGCCCCAGCATTTT. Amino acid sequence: CASSLGQGANQPQHF.